Sequencing of this TCR beta chain was carried out in a study of technical replicates of blood from a few donors. Per the germline V gene, CDR1 is SGDLS and CDR2 is YYNGEE. The J segment lost 5 bases and the V segment lost 0 bases, leaving 4 bases of the junction unmatched. The CDR3 covers 16 residues. Only in-frame clones appear in the TCRdb table, and some are missing; sequencing was by immunoSEQ multiplex PCR. The sample lists 60,000 to 95,000 clones, roughly 91% seen once, with more than 0.35% in the top ten. Material for sequencing was T cells isolated from PBMCs. This receptor was taken from a human donor in good health. Some clones in this sample may be carry-over from other donors' samples. V usage is TRBV9 and J usage is TRBJ2-1; 11 positions agree with TRBD2. For the CDR3, the DNA is TGTGCCAGCAGCGTAGGAGGGGGACTAGCGGACAATGAGCAGTTCTTC. Translation: CASSVGGGLADNEQFF.